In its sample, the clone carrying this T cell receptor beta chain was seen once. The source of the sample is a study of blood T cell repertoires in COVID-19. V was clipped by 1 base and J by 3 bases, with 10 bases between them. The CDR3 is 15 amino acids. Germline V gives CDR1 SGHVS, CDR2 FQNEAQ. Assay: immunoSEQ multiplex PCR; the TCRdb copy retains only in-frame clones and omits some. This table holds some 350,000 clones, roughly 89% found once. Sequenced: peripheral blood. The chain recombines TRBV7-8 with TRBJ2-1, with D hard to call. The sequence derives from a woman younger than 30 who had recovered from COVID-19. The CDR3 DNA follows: TGTGCCAGCAGCTTAGGAGGAGAAGGCTACAATGAGCAGTTCTTC. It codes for CASSLGGEGYNEQFF.